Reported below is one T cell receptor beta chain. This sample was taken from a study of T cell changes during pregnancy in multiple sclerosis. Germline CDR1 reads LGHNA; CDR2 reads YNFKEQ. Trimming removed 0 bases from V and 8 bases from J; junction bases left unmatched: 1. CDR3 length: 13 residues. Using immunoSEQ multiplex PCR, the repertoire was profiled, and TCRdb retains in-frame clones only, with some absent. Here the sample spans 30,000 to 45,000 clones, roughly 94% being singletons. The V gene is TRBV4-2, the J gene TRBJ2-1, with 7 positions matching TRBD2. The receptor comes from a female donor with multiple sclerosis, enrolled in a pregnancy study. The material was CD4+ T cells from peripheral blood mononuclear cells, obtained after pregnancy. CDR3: CASSQDGRDEQFF. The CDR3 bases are TGTGCCAGCAGCCAAGATGGGAGGGATGAGCAGTTCTTC.